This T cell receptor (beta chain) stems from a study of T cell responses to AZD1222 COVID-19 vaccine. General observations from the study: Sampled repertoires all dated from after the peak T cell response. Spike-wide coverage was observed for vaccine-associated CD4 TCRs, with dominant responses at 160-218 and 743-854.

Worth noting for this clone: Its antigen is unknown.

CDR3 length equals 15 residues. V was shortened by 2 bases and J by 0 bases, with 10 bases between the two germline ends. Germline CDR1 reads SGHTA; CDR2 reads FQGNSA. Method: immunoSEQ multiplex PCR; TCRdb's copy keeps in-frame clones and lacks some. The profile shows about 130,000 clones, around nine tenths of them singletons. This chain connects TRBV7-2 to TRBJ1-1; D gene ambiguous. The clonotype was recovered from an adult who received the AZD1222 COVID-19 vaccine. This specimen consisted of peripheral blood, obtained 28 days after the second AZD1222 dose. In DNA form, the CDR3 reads TGTGCCAGCAGCTTATACGGCGGGATGAACACTGAAGCTTTCTTT. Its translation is CASSLYGGMNTEAFF.